These 2 T cell receptor beta chains share one sample of origin, sequenced in a study of cytomegalovirus exposure and HLA in healthy donors. PCR was performed using 60 Vbeta and 13 Jbeta primers. Generated by immunoSEQ multiplex PCR, the TCRdb table keeps only in-frame clones and is missing some. The sample contains around 150,000 clones, roughly 85% of which appear only once. The specimen sequenced was PBMCs. The source is a man aged 40-50 years in good health and CMV-seronegative.

In its sample, this clone was seen a few times. This chain joins TRBV29-1 and TRBJ1-1; TRBD1 agrees at 11 bases. Germline CDR1 reads SQVTM; CDR2 reads ANQGSEA. J was trimmed by 4 bases and V by 7 bases; bases with no gene match: 5. This CDR3 spans 13 amino acids. DNA for the CDR3: TGCAGCGGCCGGGACAGGGGGGGCACTGAAGCTTTCTTT. Its protein is CSGRDRGGTEAFF. Using reference TRBV29-1 and TRBJ1-1 for the parts outside the CDR3, the full variable domain is SAVISQKPSRDICQRGTSLTIQCQVDSQVTMMFWYRQQPGQSLTLIATANQGSEATYESGFVIDKFPISRPNLTFSTLTVSNMSPEDSSIYLCSGRDRGGTEAFFGQGTRLTVV.

The DNA for the CDR3 is TGTGCCAGAGAGGGACAGGGAGATGGCTACACCTTC. The encoded protein is CAREGQGDGYTF. The gene calls are TRBV2 and TRBJ1-2, with 9 bases lining up with TRBD1. Trimming took 9 bases from V and 6 from J; bases not matched to a gene: 5. The CDR3 totals 12 residues. Germline CDR1 and CDR2: SNHLY and FYNNEI.